Following are 23 T cell receptor beta chains from one sample sequenced in a study of T cell responses to AZD1222 COVID-19 vaccine. Some clones are missing from TCRdb's copy, which holds only in-frame ones; the method was immunoSEQ multiplex PCR. The top ten hold roughly a sixth of the sample, which has tens of thousands of clones, about 90% seen once. Sequences were derived from peripheral blood, sampled on day 0 of AZD1222 vaccination. These receptors all come from an adult in good health.

The V and J genes are TRBV6-1 and TRBJ1-5, with D perhaps matching TRBD1 (6 bases). The CDR3 sequence is 15 residues long. V lost 1 base and J lost 4, with 11 bases in between. CDR1 and CDR2 from the germline V gene are MNHNS and SASEGT. CDR3 coding DNA: TGTGCCAGCAGTGAAGAACAGGGCTGGAATCAGCCCCAGCATTTT. Amino acid sequence: CASSEEQGWNQPQHF.

The chain has TRBV5-1 and TRBJ1-6, with D unclear. This CDR3 comprises 18 residues. The germline CDR1 and CDR2 sequences are SGHRS and YFSETQ. Trimming shortened V by 4 bases and J by 3 bases, and 20 bases separated the two germline ends. DNA for the CDR3: TGCGCCAGCAGCCCAGTCCTAGCGGGAGTAGACTATAATTCACCCCTCCACTTT. Amino acid sequence: CASSPVLAGVDYNSPLHF.

The chain is built from TRBV6-6 and TRBJ1-1; the D gene is possibly TRBD1 (6 bases). This CDR3 contains 14 residues. Germline loops: CDR1 MNHNY, CDR2 SVGAGI (reference sequence). Trimming removed 5 bases from V and 5 bases from J, with 15 bases in between. The CDR3, as DNA: TGTGCCAGCAGTGGGAGAGGGGGGAGAACTGAAGCTTTCTTT. This encodes CASSGRGGRTEAFF.

The chain uses TRBV30 and TRBJ2-4, with TRBD1 matching 7 bases. J gave up 5 bases and V 8 bases, and 9 bases lay outside the gene matches. CDR1 and CDR2 (germline): GTSNPN, SVGIG (reference sequence). The CDR3 covers 13 residues. CDR3 DNA sequence: TGTGCCGGATCAGGGGGTAATCAAAACATTCAGTACTTC. It codes for CAGSGGNQNIQYF. The full variable domain, its missing parts supplied by reference TRBV30 and TRBJ2-4, is SQTIHQWPATLVQPVGSPLSLECTVEGTSNPNLYWYRQAAGRGLQLLFYSVGIGQISSEVPQNLSASRPQDRQFILSSKKLLLSDSGFYLCAGSGGNQNIQYFGAGTRLSVL.

The chain combines TRBV5-1 with TRBJ1-2; a weak D match, TRBD1 (5 bases). V dropped 0 bases and J dropped 1 base, with 10 bases sitting between them. The CDR3 contains 15 residues. Looked up from germline, CDR1 is SGHRS and CDR2 is YFSETQ. CDR3 protein: CASSLETVHNYGYTF. The CDR3 bases are TGCGCCAGCAGCTTGGAGACAGTTCATAACTATGGCTACACCTTC.

This clone was found once. The junction differs from germline at one of its ends, possibly a read error. The rearrangement uses TRBV7-7 and TRBJ1-1; a possible D gene is TRBD1 (5 bases). The CDR3 runs 13 residues. From germline, CDR1 is SSHAT and CDR2 FNYEAQ (reference sequence). The CDR3 DNA is TGTGCTAGCAGCTTAGGGACGAACACTGAAGCTTTCTTT. It yields the protein CASSLGTNTEAFF.

This chain links TRBV5-1 with TRBJ2-7; 10 positions agree with TRBD1. V lost 4 bases to trimming and J lost 3 bases; unmatched junction nucleotides: 7. The CDR3 is made up of 15 amino acids. Germline V gene lookup returns CDR1 SGHRS and CDR2 YFSETQ. The CDR3 DNA sequence: TGCGCCAGCAGCCTAACCGGGACAGGGGTCTACGAGCAGTACTTC. Amino acid sequence: CASSLTGTGVYEQYF.

This sequence joins TRBV11-3 and TRBJ2-1, with 11 nucleotides matching TRBD1. Trimming removed 0 bases from V and 4 bases from J; junction bases left unmatched: 2. This CDR3 has 16 residues. The germline V gene has CDR1 SGHNT and CDR2 YENEEA. The CDR3 is CASSLEGQGGYNEQFF. CDR3 DNA sequence: TGTGCCAGCAGCTTAGAGGGACAGGGGGGATACAATGAGCAGTTCTTC.

This sequence joins TRBV5-1 and TRBJ1-1; possible D gene TRBD1, 6 bases. The V and J ends lost 4 bases and 5 bases respectively, with 21 bases between them. Per germline, CDR1 SGHRS and CDR2 YFSETQ. The CDR3 is 16 residues long. CDR3 amino acids: CASSQRLGQSGTEAFF. CDR3 DNA sequence: TGCGCCAGCAGCCAGAGGCTGGGACAATCGGGTACTGAAGCTTTCTTT.

The CDR3 DNA follows: TGTGCCAGCAGCTTACCGACTGGTCCGGCAGATACGCAGTATTTT. The encoded protein is CASSLPTGPADTQYF. The V and J genes are TRBV11-2 and TRBJ2-3, with unresolved D. From germline, CDR1 is SGHAT and CDR2 FQNNGV. Trimming removed 2 bases from V and 4 bases from J, with 13 bases in between. The CDR3 is made up of 15 amino acids.

Comment on this clone: Other DNA sequences from this sample encode an identical CDR3 as well. The rearrangement uses TRBV12-3 or TRBV12-4 and TRBJ2-7; D gene unclear. This CDR3 comprises 11 residues. With 4 bases removed from V and 3 bases from J, the gap between germline ends came to 4 bases. The CDR3 coding sequence is TGTGCCAGCAGTTCCAGCTACGAGCAGTACTTC. Translation: CASSSSYEQYF.

The chain joins TRBV15 to TRBJ1-2; a weak D match, TRBD1 (6 bases). Germline V CDR1 and CDR2: LNHNV, YYDKDF (reference sequence). CDR3 length equals 15 residues. Trimming removed 3 bases from V and 4 bases from J, with 15 bases in between. The CDR3 protein is CATSRGEQGSYGYTF. In nucleotides, the CDR3 is TGTGCCACCAGCAGGGGCGAACAGGGAAGCTATGGCTACACCTTC.

The chain links TRBV6-1 to TRBJ1-2; D gene unclear. CDR3 length: 13 amino acids. CDR1 is MNHNS and CDR2 is SASEGT in the germline V gene. V was cut by 3 bases and J by 7 bases, with 12 bases left in between. The DNA of the CDR3 is TGTGCCAGCAGTGAGTTGGGGTCTGGTGGCTACACCTTC. The encoded protein is CASSELGSGGYTF.

The V gene is TRBV9, the J gene TRBJ1-2; D unresolved. The germline gives CDR1 SGDLS, CDR2 YYNGEE. This CDR3 has 19 amino acids. The germline V and J ends were trimmed by 1 base and 5 bases, with 27 bases remaining between them. The CDR3: CASSVSWVGRGSPTYGYTF. The CDR3 DNA is TGTGCCAGCAGCGTATCGTGGGTCGGGCGGGGATCGCCAACTTATGGCTACACCTTC.

CDR3 sequence: CSAMALNGYTF. The DNA for the CDR3 is TGCAGTGCCATGGCGCTTAACGGCTACACCTTC. The chain has TRBV20-1 and TRBJ1-2; no clear D gene. This CDR3 has 11 residues. The germline CDR1 and CDR2 sequences are DFQATT and SNEGSKA (reference sequence). Deletions cut 6 bases from V and 8 bases from J, with 13 bases between.

For this clone: Other DNA sequences in the same sample also yield this CDR3. The rearrangement joins TRBV4-1 to TRBJ1-6, with 10 bases aligning to TRBD1. The CDR3 has 14 amino acids. Germline trimming cut 3 bases from V and 7 bases from J; bases unmatched to any gene: 0. Germline values: CDR1 MGHRA, CDR2 YSYEKL. CDR3 coding DNA: TGCGCCAGCAGCCAGGACAGGGGGAATTCACCCCTCCACTTT. It yields the protein CASSQDRGNSPLHF.

The chain recombines TRBV7-9 with TRBJ1-1; weak D call: TRBD1 (5 bases). V was cut by 5 bases and J by 2 bases, with 12 bases left in between. CDR1 is SEHNR, CDR2 FQNEAQ, per germline (reference sequence). This CDR3 is 14 amino acids long. The CDR3 region is CASSTRDRNTEAFF. The CDR3, as DNA: TGTGCCAGCAGCACCCGAGACAGAAACACTGAAGCTTTCTTT.

The V call is TRBV13, the J call TRBJ2-7, with 12 bases matching TRBD2. Germline assignment: CDR1 PRHDT and CDR2 FYEKMQ (reference sequence). CDR3 length: 14 amino acids. V gave up 5 bases and J gave up 8 bases; unmatched junction bases: 7. The CDR3 loop reads CASSQPTSGSQQYF. The CDR3 bases are TGTGCCAGCAGCCAACCGACTAGCGGGAGTCAGCAGTACTTC. The complete variable domain, with remaining parts taken from reference TRBV13 and TRBJ2-7, reads AAGVIQSPRHLIKEKRETATLKCYPIPRHDTVYWYQQGPGQDPQFLISFYEKMQSDKGSIPDRFSAQQFSDYHSELNMSSLELGDSALYFCASSQPTSGSQQYFGPGTRLTVT.

V gene TRBV6-5 combines with J gene TRBJ2-3, with D perhaps assigned TRBD1 or TRBD2 (6 bases each). CDR3 length equals 16 residues. V shed 3 bases and J shed 6 bases, with 19 bases lying between them. Germline-derived CDR1 and CDR2 are MNHEY and SVGAGI. The CDR3 DNA reads as TGTGCCAGCAGTTATTCGACCGGGGGCCAAGGCGATACGCAGTATTTT. It is translated as CASSYSTGGQGDTQYF.

This chain links TRBV12-5 with TRBJ2-7; 7 nucleotides match TRBD1. V lost 2 bases to trimming and J lost 3 bases; unmatched junction nucleotides: 1. Germline CDR1 LGHNT, CDR2 FRNRAP. The CDR3 extends over 13 amino acids. CDR3: CASGLQGVYEQYF. DNA of the CDR3: TGTGCTAGTGGTTTGCAGGGGGTCTACGAGCAGTACTTC.

This chain uses TRBV7-9 with TRBJ2-5, with 9 bases lining up with TRBD2. Per the germline V gene, CDR1 is SEHNR and CDR2 is FQNEAQ (reference sequence). The CDR3 is made up of 15 amino acids. Trimming at V came to 5 bases and at J to 2 bases, leaving 6 bases not matched to a gene. The CDR3 nucleotides are TGTGCCAGCAGCATCAATAGCGGGGGTCAAGAGACCCAGTACTTC. This translates into CASSINSGGQETQYF. The variable domain in full, completed from reference TRBV7-9 and TRBJ2-5, reads DTGVSQNPRHKITKRGQNVTFRCDPISEHNRLYWYRQTLGQGPEFLTYFQNEAQLEKSRLLSDRFSAERPKGSFSTLEIQRTEQGDSAMYLCASSINSGGQETQYFGPGTRLLVL.

The rearrangement uses TRBV4-2 and TRBJ1-5; D gene uncertain. V lost 0 bases and J 1 base, leaving 10 bases between the germline ends. CDR3 size: 16 residues. Looked up from germline, CDR1 is LGHNA and CDR2 is YNFKEQ. CDR3 in amino acids: CASSQDPWMSNQPQHF. CDR3 DNA sequence: TGTGCCAGCAGCCAAGATCCCTGGATGAGCAATCAGCCCCAGCATTTT.

The V and J genes are TRBV5-5 and TRBJ1-1; tentative D call: TRBD1 (5 bases). Trimming removed 1 base from V and 1 base from J, with 8 bases in between. There are 14 residues in the CDR3. Germline V CDR1 and CDR2: SGHKS, YYEKEE (reference sequence). The CDR3 region is CASSLQGRNTEAFF. The CDR3 bases are TGTGCCAGCAGCTTGCAGGGTAGGAACACTGAAGCTTTCTTT.